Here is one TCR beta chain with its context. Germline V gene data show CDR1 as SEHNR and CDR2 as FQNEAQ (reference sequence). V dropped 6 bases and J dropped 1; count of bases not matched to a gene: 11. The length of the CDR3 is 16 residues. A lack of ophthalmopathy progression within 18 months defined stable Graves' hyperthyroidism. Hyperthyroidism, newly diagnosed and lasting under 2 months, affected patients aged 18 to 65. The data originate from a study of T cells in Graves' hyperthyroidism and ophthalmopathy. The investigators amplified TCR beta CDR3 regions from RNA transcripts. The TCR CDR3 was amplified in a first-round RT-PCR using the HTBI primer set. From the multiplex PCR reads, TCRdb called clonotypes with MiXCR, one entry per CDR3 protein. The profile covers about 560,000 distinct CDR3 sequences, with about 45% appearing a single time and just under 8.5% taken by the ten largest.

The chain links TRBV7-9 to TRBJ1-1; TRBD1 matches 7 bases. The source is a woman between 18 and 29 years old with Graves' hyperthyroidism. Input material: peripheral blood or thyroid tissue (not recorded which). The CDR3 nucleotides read TGTGCCAGCAGTGCCGCCGAGACAGGGCCGAACACTGAAGCTTTCTTT. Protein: CASSAAETGPNTEAFF.